This T cell receptor beta chain was recorded in a study of blood T cell repertoires in COVID-19. Whole-study context: The analysed material was cDNA or gDNA that came from T cells, B-cell-depleted T cells, or PBMCs.

V was shortened by 6 bases and J by 0 bases, with 6 bases between the two germline ends. CDR1 MNHEY and CDR2 SVGAGI come from the germline V gene. The CDR3 sequence is 13 residues long. Repertoires were generated with immunoSEQ multiplex PCR, while TCRdb's copy carries only in-frame clones and drops some. The sample carries roughly 160,000 clones, roughly 80% recorded once. This clone was found a few times. The receptor was derived from an elderly woman with COVID-19, enrolled during active disease. The rearrangement uses TRBV6-5 and TRBJ1-3; no firm D call. Sequenced material: peripheral blood. The CDR3 region has the DNA TGTGCCAGCAGGCGTATCTCTGGAAACACCATATATTTT. This encodes CASRRISGNTIYF.